The TCR beta chain under discussion was sequenced for a study of metastatic and nonmetastatic thyroid tumors. Study-wide background: Repertoires from blood and tumor or nodule tissue of malignant and benign thyroid patients were compared.

This clone has only a few counts. The antigen remains unidentified. Authors' data handling: Using the CDR3 differences seen across clinicopathological groups, the authors built a distant-metastasis classifier for papillary thyroid cancer, which was meant to discriminate distant-metastatic patients. TCRdb reprocessed the PCR reads using MiXCR. In this record, the V and J calls reflect TCRdb's handling and not the investigators' own analysis. The sample lists 85,000 to 100,000 clones, roughly 13% seen once, with approximately 10% in the top ten. No patient had received any treatment before thyroid surgery. Study conclusions and caveats: It was reported that TCR beta diversity was significantly higher in malignant thyroid tumors than benign nodules, in blood and tumor.

Trimming pared 6 bases from V and 7 bases from J, leaving 25 bases between. CDR1 and CDR2 from the germline V gene are MNHNY and SVGAGI (reference sequence). This CDR3 contains 17 residues. The sample consisted of blood. This clonotype was obtained from a female donor with papillary thyroid cancer or a benign thyroid nodule (not recorded which). Some clones in this sample may be carry-over from other donors' samples. This sequence joins TRBV6-6 and TRBJ2-1; a weak D match, TRBD2 (6 bases). CDR3 protein: CASRSRVGGTPLNEQFF. The CDR3 DNA follows: TGTGCCAGCAGATCCCGGGTTGGGGGGACCCCCCTTAATGAGCAGTTCTTC.